The sequence of this TCR beta chain was determined in a study of cytomegalovirus exposure and HLA in healthy donors. A remark on this clone: Antigen unknown.

The donors belonged to the roughly 110-subject validation cohort, separate from the roughly 650-subject first cohort. Assay used: immunoSEQ multiplex PCR; TCRdb lists only in-frame clones, some missing. Of 100,000 to 150,000 clones listed, around 85% are singletons. General observations from the study: Altogether, some 170 TCR beta chains were recorded as cytomegalovirus-associated. Confirmation in vitro established that a few CMV-associated chains were specific for CMV antigens.

This CDR3 comprises 16 residues. V was shortened by 6 bases and J by 0 bases, with 15 bases between the two germline ends. Per the germline V gene, CDR1 is MNHNY and CDR2 is SVGAGI (reference sequence). The chain joins TRBV6-6 to TRBJ1-3; D remains ambiguous. The receptor was isolated from a woman in her twenties or thirties in good health and CMV-seronegative. Sequencing was done on a sample of PBMCs. This chain's CDR3 is CASRHAAPSSGNTIYF. CDR3 nucleotide sequence: TGTGCCAGCAGACACGCGGCACCGAGCTCTGGAAACACCATATATTTT.